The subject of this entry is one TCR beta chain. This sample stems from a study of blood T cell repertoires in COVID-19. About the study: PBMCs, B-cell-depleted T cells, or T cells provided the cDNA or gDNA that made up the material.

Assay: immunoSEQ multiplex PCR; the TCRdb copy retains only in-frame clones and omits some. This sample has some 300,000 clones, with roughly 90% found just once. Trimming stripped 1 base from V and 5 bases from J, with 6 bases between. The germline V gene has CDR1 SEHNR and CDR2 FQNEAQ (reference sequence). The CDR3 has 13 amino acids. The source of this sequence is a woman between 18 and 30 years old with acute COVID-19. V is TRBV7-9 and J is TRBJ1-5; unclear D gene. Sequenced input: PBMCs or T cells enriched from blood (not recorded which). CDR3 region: CASSLEGDQPQHF. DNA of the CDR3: TGTGCCAGCAGCTTAGAGGGAGATCAGCCCCAGCATTTT.